A single sample gave rise to the 17 T cell receptor beta chains below, sequenced in a study of neoadjuvant nivolumab and ipilimumab in lung cancer. The assay was immunoSEQ multiplex PCR, and TCRdb's table has in-frame clones only and misses some. The table includes approximately 30,000 clones, about 81% detected once. Specimen: tumor tissue, collected after neoadjuvant nivolumab, alone or with ipilimumab, at or shortly before surgery. These TCRs come from an adult with non-small cell lung cancer.

The chain recombines TRBV7-2 with TRBJ1-3; D gene ambiguous. V lost 0 bases and J 0 bases, leaving 21 bases between the germline ends. Looked up from germline, CDR1 is SGHTA and CDR2 is FQGNSA. The CDR3 totals 20 residues. The CDR3 region has the DNA TGTGCCAGCAGCTTAGCCTCGGTAGAGTGGCAGGCGAACTCTGGAAACACCATATATTTT. Encoded protein: CASSLASVEWQANSGNTIYF. Based on the CDR3 plus reference TRBV7-2 and TRBJ1-3, the full variable domain is GAGVSQSPSNKVTEKGKDVELRCDPISGHTALYWYRQSLGQGLEFLIYFQGNSAPDKSGLPSDRFSAERTGGSVSTLTIQRTQQEDSAVYLCASSLASVEWQANSGNTIYFGEGSWLTVV.

This sequence joins TRBV30 and TRBJ2-5; the D gene is possibly TRBD2 (6 bases). There are 11 residues in the CDR3. Trimming shortened V by 7 bases and J by 2 bases, and 8 bases separated the two germline ends. CDR1 is GTSNPN, CDR2 SVGIG, per germline (reference sequence). The DNA for the CDR3 is TGTGCCTCGACTAGTCAAGAGACCCAGTACTTC. It codes for CASTSQETQYF. Full variable domain (remainder filled in from reference TRBV30 and TRBJ2-5): SQTIHQWPATLVQPVGSPLSLECTVEGTSNPNLYWYRQAAGRGLQLLFYSVGIGQISSEVPQNLSASRPQDRQFILSSKKLLLSDSGFYLCASTSQETQYFGPGTRLLVL.

The CDR3 sequence is CASSPPRDRGPSYEQYF. The CDR3 DNA is TGTGCCAGCTCACCACCCCGGGACAGGGGCCCCTCCTACGAGCAGTACTTC. The rearrangement uses TRBV18 and TRBJ2-7; 10 positions agree with TRBD1. CDR3 length equals 17 residues. CDR1 and CDR2 (germline): KGHSH, LQKENI. With 0 bases clipped from V and 0 bases from J, the junction kept 5 bases outside the gene matches.

The chain recombines TRBV27 with TRBJ1-5; tentatively, D is TRBD1 (5 bases). This CDR3 has 15 residues. The germline V and J ends were trimmed by 2 bases and 4 bases, with 12 bases remaining between them. The germline CDR1 and CDR2 sequences are MNHEY and SMNVEV (reference sequence). The CDR3 bases are TGTGCCAGCAGTTTAGACTCAGGGCTAAATCAGCCCCAGCATTTT. The encoded protein is CASSLDSGLNQPQHF.

This sequence joins TRBV29-1 and TRBJ1-1, with D unclear. Per germline, CDR1 SQVTM and CDR2 ANQGSEA. The CDR3 length is 15 residues. The V end lost 0 bases, the J end lost 4 bases, and 15 bases lay between the germline ends. CDR3 residues: CSVEDRAGQRTEAFF. For the CDR3, the DNA is TGCAGCGTTGAAGATCGAGCGGGCCAGCGCACTGAAGCTTTCTTT.

J is TRBJ2-2 and V is TRBV9; D perhaps matches TRBD2 (6 bases). Germline CDR1 reads SGDLS; CDR2 reads YYNGEE. This CDR3 is built from 14 residues. V was shortened by 2 bases and J by 5 bases, with 10 bases between the two germline ends. In nucleotides, the CDR3 is TGTGCCAGCAGCGTGGGAGGCGAGACCGGGGAGCTGTTTTTT. It translates to CASSVGGETGELFF.

The V call is TRBV4-2, the J call TRBJ2-2, with 8 nucleotides matching TRBD2. V shed 6 bases and J 5 bases; nucleotides not matched to a gene: 20. Germline V lookup: CDR1 LGHNA, CDR2 YNFKEQ. This CDR3 contains 19 residues. CDR3 loop: CASRKRELADPTETGELFF. CDR3 in DNA: TGTGCCAGCAGAAAAAGGGAACTAGCGGATCCGACCGAAACCGGGGAGCTGTTTTTT.

The J gene is TRBJ1-1, the V gene TRBV30; a weak D match, TRBD1 (6 bases). CDR3 length: 14 amino acids. V lost 5 bases and J 0 bases, leaving 13 bases between the germline ends. Germline V CDR1 and CDR2: GTSNPN, SVGIG (reference sequence). CDR3: CAWDTPGVNTEAFF. The CDR3 DNA follows: TGTGCCTGGGATACTCCAGGGGTGAACACTGAAGCTTTCTTT.

The rearrangement uses TRBV18 and TRBJ1-2; a possible D gene is TRBD1 (6 bases). The CDR3 is 14 residues long. Germline V gives CDR1 KGHSH, CDR2 LQKENI. V was shortened by 3 bases and J by 4 bases, with 12 bases between the two germline ends. CDR3 DNA: TGTGCCAGCTCACCCCGTCAGGGGTTCTATGGCTACACCTTC. Residues: CASSPRQGFYGYTF.

The rearrangement joins TRBV7-6 to TRBJ2-7, with 7 bases aligning to TRBD2. The CDR3 totals 15 residues. Germline trimming cut 1 base from V and 2 bases from J; bases unmatched to any gene: 5. CDR1 SGHVS and CDR2 FNYEAQ come from the germline V gene. CDR3 in DNA: TGTGCCAGCAGCTTAGAGGCGGGACTAACCTACGAGCAGTACTTC. As protein: CASSLEAGLTYEQYF.

The chain's CDR3 is CASSQVVLVGQGNEKLFF. CDR3 sequence (DNA): TGCGCCAGCAGCCAAGTGGTCCTGGTCGGACAGGGAAATGAAAAACTGTTTTTT. This rearrangement joins TRBV5-1 to TRBJ1-4; 8 nucleotides line up with TRBD1. This CDR3 has 18 residues. Germline CDR1 and CDR2: SGHRS and YFSETQ. V lost 4 bases to trimming and J lost 5 bases; unmatched junction nucleotides: 16.

The chain uses TRBV15 and TRBJ2-1; 9 bases are shared with TRBD1. The junction had 5 bases not matched to a gene; V was cut back by 3 bases and J by 8 bases. Germline V lookup: CDR1 LNHNV, CDR2 YYDKDF (reference sequence). The CDR3 runs 14 residues. CDR3: CATSSRDREDEQFF. In DNA, the CDR3 is TGTGCCACCAGCAGTAGGGACAGGGAGGATGAGCAGTTCTTC.

This clone was recorded a few times. The chain is built from TRBV5-4 and TRBJ2-7, with D perhaps matching TRBD2 (7 bases). V was pared by 3 bases and J by 7 bases, with 17 bases between. This CDR3 spans 14 amino acids. Germline V CDR1 and CDR2: SGHNT, YYREEE (reference sequence). CDR3 amino acids: CASSYSGGREEQYF. In nucleotides, the CDR3 is TGTGCCAGCAGCTATTCGGGGGGCCGTGAGGAGCAGTACTTC.

This rearrangement joins TRBV6-5 to TRBJ1-2; TRBD1 matches 7 bases. This CDR3 has 14 amino acids. V was pared by 0 bases and J by 6 bases, with 4 bases of the junction left unmatched. The germline CDR1 and CDR2 sequences are MNHEY and SVGAGI. The CDR3 spells CASSYSGQTNGYTF. For the CDR3, the DNA is TGTGCCAGCAGTTACTCGGGACAGACCAATGGCTACACCTTC.

This rearrangement joins TRBV7-2 to TRBJ2-5; TRBD1 or TRBD2 may be the D gene (5 bases each). Looked up from germline, CDR1 is SGHTA and CDR2 is FQGNSA. The CDR3 is 16 residues long. V gave up 1 base and J gave up 5 bases, with 17 bases separating them. The DNA for the CDR3 is TGTGCCAGCAGCTTAGGTCTAGCCGGGGCAAGGGAGACCCAGTACTTC. Its translation: CASSLGLAGARETQYF.

The V gene is TRBV18, the J gene TRBJ1-4, with 8 bases that match TRBD1. The CDR3 contains 15 residues. Germline trimming cut 2 bases from V and 10 bases from J; bases unmatched to any gene: 9. CDR1 and CDR2 (germline): KGHSH, LQKENI. This chain's CDR3 is CASSPTGQEKGKLFF. The CDR3, as DNA: TGTGCCAGCTCACCAACGGGACAGGAGAAGGGAAAACTGTTTTTT. The variable domain in full, completed from reference TRBV18 and TRBJ1-4, reads NAGVMQNPRHLVRRRGQEARLRCSPMKGHSHVYWYRQLPEEGLKFMVYLQKENIIDESGMPKERFSAEFPKEGPSILRIQQVVRGDSAAYFCASSPTGQEKGKLFFGSGTQLSVL.

The V and J genes are TRBV6-5 and TRBJ2-7, with D possibly being TRBD2 (6 bases). This CDR3 comprises 11 residues. Germline V gene data show CDR1 as MNHEY and CDR2 as SVGAGI. Trimming left V 8 bases short and J 5 bases short, with 10 bases between. The CDR3 nucleotides read TGTGCCAGCGGGCGGGACCACGAGCAGTACTTC. It is translated as CASGRDHEQYF.